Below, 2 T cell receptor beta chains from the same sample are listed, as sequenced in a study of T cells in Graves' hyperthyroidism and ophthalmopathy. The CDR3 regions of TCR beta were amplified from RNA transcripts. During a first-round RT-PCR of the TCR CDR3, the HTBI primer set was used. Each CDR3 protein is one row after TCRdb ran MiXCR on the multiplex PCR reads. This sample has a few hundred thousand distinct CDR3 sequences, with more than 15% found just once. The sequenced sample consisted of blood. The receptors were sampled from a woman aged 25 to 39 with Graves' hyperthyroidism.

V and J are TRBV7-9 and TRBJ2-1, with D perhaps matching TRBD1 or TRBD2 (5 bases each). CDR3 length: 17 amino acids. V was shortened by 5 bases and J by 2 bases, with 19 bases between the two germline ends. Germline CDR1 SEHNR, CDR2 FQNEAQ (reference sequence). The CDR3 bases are TGTGCCAGCAGCCCCCCAACCCCGGGACCCACCTACAATGAGCAGTTCTTC. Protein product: CASSPPTPGPTYNEQFF.

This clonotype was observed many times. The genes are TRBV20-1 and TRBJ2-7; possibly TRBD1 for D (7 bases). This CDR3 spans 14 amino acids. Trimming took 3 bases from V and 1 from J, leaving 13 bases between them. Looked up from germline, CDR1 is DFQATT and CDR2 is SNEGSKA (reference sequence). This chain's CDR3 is CSASLQGGSYEQYF. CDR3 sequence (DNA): TGCAGTGCTAGTTTGCAGGGGGGTTCCTACGAGCAGTACTTC.